This entry concerns a single T cell receptor (beta chain). This record belongs to a study of technical replicates of blood from a few donors. V lost 2 bases to trimming and J lost 7 bases, with 15 bases between them. The CDR3 is 15 amino acids. The V gene's germline CDR1 is MNHNS and CDR2 SASEGT. TCRdb's copy holds only in-frame clones and misses some; the assay was immunoSEQ multiplex PCR. Here the sample spans about 81,000 clones, roughly 96% being singletons. The TCR sequence derives from a human donor in good health. Sequences were obtained from T cells isolated from PBMCs. The genes are TRBV6-1 and TRBJ1-5, with D uncertain. As DNA, the CDR3 is TGTGCCAGCAGTGAATCGGCGACCCCAGGACAGCCCCAGCATTTT. Protein product: CASSESATPGQPQHF.